This T cell receptor beta chain was retrieved from a study of CD8 T cells in ankylosing spondylitis. The study's findings and limits: A CD8+ phenotype characterized the disease-linked clones, which were relatively rare in peripheral blood.

There are many counts of this clonotype. The antigen remains undetermined. CDR1 is SGHRS and CDR2 is YFSETQ in the germline V gene. Between the trimmed V and J ends, which lost 0 bases and 0 bases, there was a span of 5 bases. This CDR3 contains 14 residues. MiXCR was run by TCRdb on the 5' RACE reads, yielding one entry per CDR3 protein. This repertoire shows 69,000 or so distinct CDR3 sequences, over 4% found once; its top ten account for about 2%. Source material: blood, either unsorted or a sorted T cell fraction (not recorded which). The source is a male donor with ankylosing spondylitis or in good health (not recorded which). The chain has TRBV5-1 and TRBJ2-3; D gene ambiguous. CDR3 residues: CASSLATSTDTQYF. The CDR3 DNA follows: TGCGCCAGCAGCTTGGCCACCAGCACAGATACGCAGTATTTT.